The 24 T cell receptor beta chains listed next were all sequenced from one sample in a study of cytomegalovirus exposure and HLA in healthy donors. PCR was performed using 60 Vbeta and 13 Jbeta primers. Sequenced by immunoSEQ multiplex PCR; TCRdb stores in-frame clones only, minus some. In the table there are about 140,000 clones, around 78% of which are singletons. Sequencing used PBMCs. The source of these receptors is a woman aged 40 to 50 in good health and CMV-seropositive.

CDR3 bases: TGTGCCAGTAGCCAGGACACAGGGGGTAGCAATCAGCCCCAGCATTTT. Its protein product is CASSQDTGGSNQPQHF. The gene calls are TRBV19 and TRBJ1-5; 8 bases line up with TRBD1. Germline-derived CDR1 and CDR2 are LNHDA and SQIVND (reference sequence). Losses at the gene ends were 6 bases for V and 0 bases for J; bases not matched to a gene: 7. This CDR3 has 16 residues.

V usage is TRBV7-9 and J usage is TRBJ1-1; 8 bases fit TRBD1. Looked up from germline, CDR1 is SEHNR and CDR2 is FQNEAQ (reference sequence). This CDR3 contains 13 residues. V was pared by 5 bases and J by 6 bases, with 5 bases of the junction left unmatched. The CDR3 here is CASSGQGMAEAFF. CDR3 in DNA: TGTGCCAGCAGCGGACAGGGAATGGCTGAAGCTTTCTTT.

The chain is built from TRBV30 and TRBJ1-6; possible D gene TRBD1, 6 bases. Germline values: CDR1 GTSNPN, CDR2 SVGIG (reference sequence). Deletions cut 4 bases from V and 8 bases from J, with 24 bases between. The CDR3 sequence is 17 residues long. CDR3 protein: CAWTRRTGTPFYSPLHF. In DNA, the CDR3 is TGTGCCTGGACCCGCCGCACAGGGACCCCGTTTTATTCACCCCTCCACTTT.

V usage is TRBV19 and J usage is TRBJ2-6, with 7 bases matching TRBD1. This CDR3 region has 15 residues. With 6 bases clipped from V and 2 bases from J, the junction kept 4 bases outside the gene matches. Per the germline V gene, CDR1 is LNHDA and CDR2 is SQIVND (reference sequence). The CDR3 protein is CASRQTGAGANVLTF. The CDR3 DNA reads as TGTGCCAGTAGACAAACAGGGGCTGGGGCCAACGTCCTGACTTTC.

The V call is TRBV27, the J call TRBJ1-4; D is perhaps TRBD1 (5 bases). The CDR3 spans 14 residues. From germline, CDR1 is MNHEY and CDR2 SMNVEV (reference sequence). Between the trimmed V and J ends, which lost 6 bases and 6 bases, there was a span of 14 bases. The CDR3 bases are TGTGCCAGCAGCTCGGGACTACTCTATGAAAAACTGTTTTTT. Translating it yields CASSSGLLYEKLFF.

The CDR3 region is CASSSGMGARLGYTF. The CDR3, as DNA: TGTGCCAGCAGCTCGGGCATGGGGGCTCGACTTGGCTACACCTTC. V and J are TRBV7-2 and TRBJ1-2; D perhaps matches TRBD1 (6 bases). The V gene's germline CDR1 is SGHTA and CDR2 FQGNSA. The CDR3 runs 15 residues. The V end was cut by 4 bases, the J end by 7 bases, with 19 bases between.

This chain joins TRBV6-5 and TRBJ2-7; 12 bases map to TRBD2. This CDR3 is 14 amino acids long. Germline V gene sequence: CDR1 MNHEY, CDR2 SVGAGI. V was clipped by 6 bases and J by 3 bases; unmatched bases: 3. The CDR3 sequence: CASRRTSGIYEQYF. CDR3 DNA: TGTGCCAGCAGGCGGACTAGCGGGATCTACGAGCAGTACTTC.

The chain carries TRBV6-5 and TRBJ2-3, with D tentatively TRBD1 (5 bases). The ends were cut back, 0 bases at V and 6 bases at J, with 7 bases in the middle. The CDR3 extends over 13 amino acids. Germline V gene lookup returns CDR1 MNHEY and CDR2 SVGAGI. DNA for the CDR3: TGTGCCAGCAGTTACTCCGCAGGGGATACGCAGTATTTT. It codes for CASSYSAGDTQYF.

This clone was observed once. This chain uses TRBV10-3 with TRBJ2-7; TRBD1 aligns across 9 bases. The germline CDR1 and CDR2 sequences are ENHRY and SYGVKD. CDR3 length equals 11 residues. V lost 10 bases to trimming and J lost 12 bases; unmatched junction nucleotides: 10. As DNA, the CDR3 is TGTGCCACCTTGGGACAGGGAAGGGCGTACTTC. Residues: CATLGQGRAYF.

This clone has a handful of counts. The chain links TRBV11-2 to TRBJ2-2; 7 bases line up with TRBD2. The germline V gene has CDR1 SGHAT and CDR2 FQNNGV. The CDR3 has 17 residues. Unmatched junction bases numbered 10, after V lost 4 bases and J lost 2 bases. The CDR3 bases are TGTGCCAGCAGCTCTATAAGGACTAGGTACAACACCGGGGAGCTGTTTTTT. Translating it yields CASSSIRTRYNTGELFF.

V and J are TRBV6-4 and TRBJ1-5, with 9 positions matching TRBD1. Germline loops: CDR1 MRHNA, CDR2 SNTAGT. The CDR3 totals 14 residues. The J segment lost 8 bases and the V segment lost 7 bases, leaving 9 bases of the junction unmatched. As DNA, the CDR3 is TGTGCCAGCATAACGACAGGGGGGAGGGAGCCCCAGCATTTT. It is translated as CASITTGGREPQHF.

V and J are TRBV15 and TRBJ2-3, with 10 bases identical to TRBD2. V shed 4 bases, J shed 1 base, and the junction held 2 bases outside the gene matches. In germline, CDR1 is LNHNV, CDR2 YYDKDF (reference sequence). The CDR3 has 15 residues. In DNA form, the CDR3 reads TGTGCCACCAGCAAAGGGACTAGCGGCACAGATACGCAGTATTTT. This encodes CATSKGTSGTDTQYF. Combining the CDR3 with reference TRBV15 and TRBJ2-3 gives the whole variable domain DAMVIQNPRYQVTQFGKPVTLSCSQTLNHNVMYWYQQKSSQAPKLLFHYYDKDFNNEADTPDNFQSRRPNTSFCFLDIRSPGLGDTAMYLCATSKGTSGTDTQYFGPGTRLTVL.

This sequence joins TRBV25-1 and TRBJ2-3, with 9 bases that match TRBD2. The CDR3 runs to 15 residues. V dropped 3 bases and J dropped 3; count of bases not matched to a gene: 4. The germline V gene has CDR1 MGHDK and CDR2 SYGVNS. In nucleotides, the CDR3 is TGTGCCAGCAGTGACTATAGCGGGAGTACAGATACGCAGTATTTT. Its protein product is CASSDYSGSTDTQYF.

The chain couples TRBV9 to TRBJ2-6; D is unresolved. V was pared by 0 bases and J by 2 bases, with 6 bases between. Germline V gene sequence: CDR1 SGDLS, CDR2 YYNGEE. CDR3 length equals 15 residues. CDR3 in amino acids: CASSVGATGANVLTF. The CDR3, as DNA: TGTGCCAGCAGCGTAGGGGCAACTGGGGCCAACGTCCTGACTTTC.

The chain has TRBV7-2 and TRBJ2-5, with D unresolved. The J call may be in error: the DNA end matches TRBJ2-7 better. The CDR3 spans 15 residues. Per the germline V gene, CDR1 is SGHTA and CDR2 is FQGNSA. The CDR3 spells CASSLVSSTSYEQYF. The CDR3 coding sequence is TGTGCCAGCAGCTTAGTGTCATCAACCTCCTACGAGCAGTACTTC.

This chain connects TRBV10-3 to TRBJ2-3; weak D call: TRBD2 (6 bases). This CDR3 comprises 14 residues. The germline V gene has CDR1 ENHRY and CDR2 SYGVKD. The ends were cut back, 4 bases at V and 6 bases at J, with 14 bases in the middle. CDR3 bases: TGTGCCATCAGTGTTACCGGGACTTTTGATACGCAGTATTTT. Amino acids: CAISVTGTFDTQYF.

The J gene is TRBJ2-5, the V gene TRBV28, with D possibly TRBD2 on 5 matching bases. Per the germline V gene, CDR1 is MDHEN and CDR2 is SYDVKM. The CDR3 spans 14 residues. The germline V and J ends were trimmed by 3 bases and 5 bases, with 13 bases remaining between them. The DNA for the CDR3 is TGTGCCAGCAGTTTTTGGGCTAGCAAGGAGACCCAGTACTTC. Protein product: CASSFWASKETQYF.

The CDR3 reads CASSLVGTVKNIQYF. The DNA for the CDR3 is TGCGCCAGCAGCTTGGTCGGGACAGTCAAAAACATTCAGTACTTC. The chain is built from TRBV5-1 and TRBJ2-4; TRBD1 matches at 7 bases. CDR1 and CDR2 (germline): SGHRS, YFSETQ. The CDR3 runs 15 residues. Trimming removed 0 bases from V and 3 bases from J; junction bases left unmatched: 3.

The chain uses TRBV30 and TRBJ2-7; tentatively, D is TRBD2 (6 bases). Trimming shortened V by 2 bases and J by 9 bases, and 11 bases separated the two germline ends. Germline CDR1 and CDR2: GTSNPN and SVGIG (reference sequence). The CDR3 runs 11 residues. Here the CDR3 reads CAWSSGVGQYF. The CDR3 region has the DNA TGTGCCTGGAGTTCGGGAGTAGGGCAGTACTTC.

This clone was counted only a few times. Additional DNA sequences in this sample encode the identical CDR3. This chain links TRBV7-2 with TRBJ2-7, with unresolved D. This CDR3 has 11 residues. V dropped 2 bases and J dropped 4 bases, with 3 bases sitting between them. Germline V gene lookup returns CDR1 SGHTA and CDR2 FQGNSA. The CDR3 reads CASSLRYEQYF. The CDR3 DNA is TGTGCCAGCAGCTTACGGTACGAGCAGTACTTC.

This clone has more than one count but fewer than ten. V and J are TRBV21-1 and TRBJ2-3; TRBD2 is the table's D call and was not checked against the DNA. TRBV21-1 is a listed pseudogene. This CDR3 has 14 amino acids. The CDR3 DNA is TGTGCCAGCAGCAAAGGGGTCGGCGGGAGTACGCAGTATTTT. Translation gives CASSKGVGGSTQYF.

The chain employs TRBV7-6 and TRBJ1-5; tentative D call: TRBD1 (5 bases). V was trimmed by 4 bases and J by 3 bases, leaving 10 bases between them. Germline CDR1 is SGHVS and CDR2 is FNYEAQ. This CDR3 is built from 14 residues. The CDR3 here is CASSSQGFNQPQHF. In DNA, the CDR3 is TGTGCCAGCAGCTCCCAGGGTTTCAATCAGCCCCAGCATTTT.

The J gene is TRBJ1-2, the V gene TRBV18, with D perhaps matching TRBD1 (5 bases). V lost 2 bases, J lost 7 bases, and 17 bases lay in between. The germline gives CDR1 KGHSH, CDR2 LQKENI. The CDR3 spans 15 residues. CDR3 bases: TGTGCCAGCTCACCAGATTCGTCGGGACTCGGTGGCTACACCTTC. The encoded protein is CASSPDSSGLGGYTF. Looking up the rest from reference TRBV18 and TRBJ1-2 gives the full variable domain: NAGVMQNPRHLVRRRGQEARLRCSPMKGHSHVYWYRQLPEEGLKFMVYLQKENIIDESGMPKERFSAEFPKEGPSILRIQQVVRGDSAAYFCASSPDSSGLGGYTFGSGTRLTVV.

This chain joins TRBV18 and TRBJ1-2, with 7 positions matching TRBD1. This CDR3 is 16 amino acids long. After removal of 2 bases from V and 8 bases from J, the junction contained 14 bases not matched to a gene. The germline V gene encodes CDR1 KGHSH and CDR2 LQKENI. The CDR3 is CASSPSHIRGLNGYTF. As DNA, the CDR3 is TGTGCCAGCTCACCAAGTCATATCAGGGGGTTAAACGGCTACACCTTC.